Each of the 6 T cell receptor beta chains below was sequenced from the same sample in a study of blood T cell repertoires in COVID-19. Clones were sequenced by immunoSEQ multiplex PCR, and TCRdb holds only the in-frame ones, with some missing. Among about 440,000 clones listed, around 88% were seen once. Material: peripheral blood. These receptors were obtained from a woman in her forties or fifties with COVID-19, enrolled during active disease.

CDR3 sequence (DNA): TGTGCCAGCAGCCAATTCCTGTTCCGGGGCTACACCTTC. It yields the protein CASSQFLFRGYTF. V usage is TRBV4-2 and J usage is TRBJ1-2; D gene unclear. Germline CDR1 and CDR2: LGHNA and YNFKEQ. The CDR3 consists of 13 residues. With 2 bases removed from V and 8 bases from J, the gap between germline ends came to 12 bases.

This chain links TRBV18 with TRBJ1-3; 11 positions agree with TRBD1. Germline CDR1 and CDR2: KGHSH and LQKENI. Trimming cost V 0 bases and J 7 bases; bases outside gene matches: 2. This CDR3 is 15 amino acids long. Here the CDR3 reads CASSPPGQGANTIYF. Written as DNA, the CDR3 is TGTGCCAGCTCACCACCCGGACAGGGGGCGAACACCATATATTTT.

Details on this clone: The same CDR3 is also encoded by other DNA sequences in this sample. The CDR3 DNA reads TGCGCCAGTAGCGTAGCAGGGGGCACTGAAGCTTTCTTT. This gives the protein CASSVAGGTEAFF. V and J are TRBV5-1 and TRBJ1-1; 7 nucleotides align to TRBD1. Germline CDR1 and CDR2: SGHRS and YFSETQ. Unmatched junction bases numbered 8, after V lost 8 bases and J lost 4 bases. The CDR3 is 13 amino acids. Using reference TRBV5-1 and TRBJ1-1 for the parts outside the CDR3, the full variable domain is KAGVTQTPRYLIKTRGQQVTLSCSPISGHRSVSWYQQTPGQGLQFLFEYFSETQRNKGNFPGRFSGRQFSNSRSEMNVSTLELGDSALYLCASSVAGGTEAFFGQGTRLTVV.

Details on this clone: The same CDR3 is also encoded by other DNA sequences in this sample. This chain uses TRBV6-5 with TRBJ1-1, with 7 positions matching TRBD1. Germline CDR1 and CDR2: MNHEY and SVGAGI. V shed 5 bases, J shed 1 base, and the junction held 4 bases outside the gene matches. The CDR3 consists of 14 residues. CDR3 sequence: CASSTGTENTEAFF. The CDR3 DNA follows: TGTGCCAGCAGTACCGGGACAGAGAACACTGAAGCTTTCTTT.

This clone was recorded once. The rearrangement joins TRBV10-1 to TRBJ2-1; perhaps TRBD2 as D (5 bases). Germline CDR1 WNHNN, CDR2 SYGVQD (reference sequence). This CDR3 is 17 amino acids long. V was pared by 1 base and J by 0 bases, with 13 bases between. The CDR3 DNA reads as TGCGCCAGCAGTGAGTATGGGGAAGGGAGCTCCTACAATGAGCAGTTCTTC. Translated, it gives CASSEYGEGSSYNEQFF.

CDR3 in amino acids: CASSEAGTGGHYGYTF. CDR3 bases: TGTGCCAGCAGCGAGGCCGGGACAGGGGGCCACTATGGCTACACCTTC. The chain links TRBV5-6 to TRBJ1-2, with 12 bases identical to TRBD1. The CDR3 totals 16 residues. Trimming at V came to 4 bases and at J to 3 bases, leaving 7 bases not matched to a gene. Germline lookup yields CDR1 SGHDT and CDR2 YYEEEE.